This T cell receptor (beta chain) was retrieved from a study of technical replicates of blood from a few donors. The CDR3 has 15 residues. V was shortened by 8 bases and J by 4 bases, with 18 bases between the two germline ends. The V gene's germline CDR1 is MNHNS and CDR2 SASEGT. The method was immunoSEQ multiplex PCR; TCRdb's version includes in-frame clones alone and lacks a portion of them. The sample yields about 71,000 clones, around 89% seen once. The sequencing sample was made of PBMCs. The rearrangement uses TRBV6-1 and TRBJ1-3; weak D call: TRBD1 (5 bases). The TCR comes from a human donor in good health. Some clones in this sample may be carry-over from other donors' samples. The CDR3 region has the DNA TGTGCCAGCGGAGGGCGGCAGGGTCCAGGAAACACCATATATTTT. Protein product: CASGGRQGPGNTIYF.